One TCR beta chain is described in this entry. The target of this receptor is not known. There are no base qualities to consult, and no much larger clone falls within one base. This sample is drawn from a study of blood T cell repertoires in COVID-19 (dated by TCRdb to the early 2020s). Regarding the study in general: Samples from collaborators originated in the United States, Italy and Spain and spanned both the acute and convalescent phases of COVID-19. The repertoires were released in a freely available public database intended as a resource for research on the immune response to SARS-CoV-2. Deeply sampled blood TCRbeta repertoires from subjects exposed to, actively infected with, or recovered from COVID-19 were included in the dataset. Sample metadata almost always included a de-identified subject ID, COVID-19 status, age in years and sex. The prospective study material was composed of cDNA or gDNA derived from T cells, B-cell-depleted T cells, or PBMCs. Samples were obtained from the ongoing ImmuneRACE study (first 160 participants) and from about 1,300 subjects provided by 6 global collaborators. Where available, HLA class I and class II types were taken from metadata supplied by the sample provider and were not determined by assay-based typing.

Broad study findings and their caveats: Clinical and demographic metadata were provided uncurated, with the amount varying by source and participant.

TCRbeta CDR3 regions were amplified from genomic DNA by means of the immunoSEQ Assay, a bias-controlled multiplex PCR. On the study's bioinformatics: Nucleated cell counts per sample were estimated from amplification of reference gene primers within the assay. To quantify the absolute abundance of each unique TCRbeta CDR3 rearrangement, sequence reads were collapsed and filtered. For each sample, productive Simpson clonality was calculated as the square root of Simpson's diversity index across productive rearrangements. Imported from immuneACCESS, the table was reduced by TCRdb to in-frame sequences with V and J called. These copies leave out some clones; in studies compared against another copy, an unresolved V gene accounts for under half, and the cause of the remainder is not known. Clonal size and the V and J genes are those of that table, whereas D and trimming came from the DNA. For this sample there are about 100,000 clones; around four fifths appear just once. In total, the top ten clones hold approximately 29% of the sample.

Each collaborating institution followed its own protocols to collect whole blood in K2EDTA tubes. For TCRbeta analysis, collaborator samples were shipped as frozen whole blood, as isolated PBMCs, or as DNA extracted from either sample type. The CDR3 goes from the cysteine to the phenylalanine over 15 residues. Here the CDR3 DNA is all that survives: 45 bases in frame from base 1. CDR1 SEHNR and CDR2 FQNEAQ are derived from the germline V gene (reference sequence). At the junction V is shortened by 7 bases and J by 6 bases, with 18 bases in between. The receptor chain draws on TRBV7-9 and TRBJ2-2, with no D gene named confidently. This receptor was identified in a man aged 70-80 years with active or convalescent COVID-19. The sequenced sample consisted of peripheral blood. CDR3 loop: CASKKENPGAGELFF. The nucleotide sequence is TGTGCCAGCAAGAAGGAGAACCCCGGAGCCGGGGAGCTGTTTTTT.